Listed below are T cell receptor beta chains from one sample, sequenced in a study of shared T cell receptors in the human thymus. Sequencing used immunoSEQ multiplex PCR; TCRdb keeps in-frame clones, though not all of them. The sample includes 500,000 to 550,000 clones, 78% seen only once; the top ten take about 0.014%. Separately, the same data were catalogued under a study of human thymus T cells.

The sample was thymocytes. The origin of the receptors is a boy in the first two years of life with a congenital heart defect. The CDR3 runs from the conserved cysteine through the conserved F or W. The D gene is left open where the match is weak. A row's size may be missing; if present it is once, few, many or a size class.

TRBD1	15	TRBV7-8	TRBJ2-1	-	CASSLGSTGVPEQFF	TGTGCCAGCAGCTTAGGGTCGACAGGGGTACCCGAGCAGTTCTTC
TRBD2	15	TRBV11-2	TRBJ2-1	-	CASSSPLAGSHEQFF	TGTGCCAGCAGCTCGCCATTAGCGGGAAGCCATGAGCAGTTCTTC
TRBD2	13	TRBV28	TRBJ2-7	-	CASSSRGGPRQGF	TGTGCCAGCAGTTCCCGGGGGGGCCCTAGGCAGGGCTTC
-	15	TRBV27	TRBJ1-4	-	CASSSRPKRDEKLFF	TGTGCCAGCAGTTCTAGACCGAAACGGGATGAAAAACTGTTTTTT
TRBD2	16	TRBV27	TRBJ2-1	-	CASRTSSGRSYNEQFF	TGTGCCAGCAGAACTTCTAGCGGGAGGTCCTACAATGAGCAGTTCTTC
-	14	TRBV23-1	TRBJ1-2	-	CASSQRQLSRGYTF	TGCGCCAGCAGTCAGCGACAGCTGTCTAGAGGCTACACCTTC
TRBD2	17	TRBV19	TRBJ2-3	few	CASSISRLAWDTDTQYF	TGTGCCAGTAGTATTTCGAGACTAGCGTGGGACACAGATACGCAGTATTTT
-	14	TRBV30	TRBJ1-4	once	CAFQGGATNEKLFF	TGTGCCTTCCAGGGAGGCGCAACTAATGAAAAACTGTTTTTT
TRBD1	16	TRBV6-1	TRBJ2-5	-	CASSDNRDRGQETQYF	TGTGCCAGCAGTGATAACCGGGACAGGGGGCAAGAGACCCAGTACTTC
TRBD1	14	TRBV7-9	TRBJ2-7	-	CASSFTGGGYEQYF	TGTGCCAGCAGTTTTACAGGGGGAGGCTACGAGCAGTACTTC
TRBD2	14	TRBV5-1	TRBJ2-7	few	CASSLVASGSEQYF	TGCGCCAGCAGCTTGGTGGCTAGCGGGAGCGAGCAGTACTTC
-	15	TRBV5-5	TRBJ1-5	-	CASSLVGREGQPQHF	TGTGCCAGCAGCTTGGTGGGCAGGGAAGGGCAGCCCCAGCATTTT
-	13	TRBV5-6	TRBJ2-3	-	CASSLEGVDTQYF	TGTGCCAGCAGCTTGGAGGGGGTTGATACGCAGTATTTT